This is a list of T cell receptor beta chains from one sample in a study of T cells in Graves' hyperthyroidism and ophthalmopathy. Each CDR3 protein is one row after TCRdb ran MiXCR on the multiplex PCR reads. This table has 400,000 to 600,000 distinct CDR3 sequences, roughly 15% appearing once. Sequenced input: blood. Receptors originate from a woman in her twenties or thirties with Graves' ophthalmopathy. The CDR3 runs from the conserved cysteine through the conserved F or W. The D gene is left open where the match is weak. Not all rows give a size; the values are once, few, many and, for expanded clones, a class.

CSARDSLAGVSYEQYF,TGCAGTGCTAGAGATTCCCTAGCGGGAGTTAGCTACGAGCAGTACTTC,TRBV20-1,TRBJ2-7,TRBD2,many
CASSSGQKETQYF,TGTGCCAGCAGTTCCGGACAGAAAGAGACCCAGTACTTC,TRBV11-3,TRBJ2-5,NA,many
CASSLVGIGGGWETQYF,TGTGCCAGCAGCTTAGTCGGGATCGGGGGCGGCTGGGAGACCCAGTACTTC,TRBV7-2,TRBJ2-5,NA,many
CSAPQVDRGAGYTF,TGCAGTGCTCCACAAGTCGACAGGGGAGCCGGCTACACCTTC,TRBV20-1,TRBJ1-2,TRBD1,NA
CASSPALYEQYF,TGTGCCAGCAGCCCGGCCCTCTACGAGCAGTACTTC,TRBV7-9,TRBJ2-7,NA,few
CASSSILAGRLNEQFF,TGTGCCAGCAGCTCGATACTAGCGGGAAGATTGAATGAGCAGTTCTTC,TRBV5-4,TRBJ2-1,TRBD2,few
CAIGQQETQYF,TGTGCCATAGGACAGCAAGAGACCCAGTACTTC,TRBV10-3,TRBJ2-5,NA,NA
CSARDQGLAGGQNTGELFF,TGCAGTGCTAGAGATCAGGGACTAGCGGGAGGTCAGAACACCGGGGAGCTGTTTTTT,TRBV20-1,TRBJ2-2,TRBD2,NA
CAGRSVGNEQFF,TGTGCCGGCAGGTCCGTGGGCAATGAGCAGTTCTTC,TRBV7-2,TRBJ2-1,NA,few
CASSLRTGVYGYTF,TGTGCCAGCAGTCTGAGGACAGGAGTTTATGGCTACACCTTC,TRBV28,TRBJ1-2,TRBD1,many
CAITPGGRTNYGYTF,TGTGCCATCACTCCAGGTGGAAGGACTAACTATGGCTACACCTTC,TRBV10-3,TRBJ1-2,NA,few
CSARDYLAGGNTDTQYF,TGCAGTGCTAGAGATTACCTAGCGGGAGGGAACACAGATACGCAGTATTTT,TRBV20-1,TRBJ2-3,TRBD2,many
CASSTRGGRNTEAFF,TGTGCCAGCAGCACAAGAGGGGGGAGGAACACTGAAGCTTTCTTT,TRBV3-1,TRBJ1-1,NA,few
CASSETRGREQYF,TGTGCCAGCAGTGAAACCAGGGGGCGCGAGCAGTACTTC,TRBV2,TRBJ2-7,TRBD1,many
CAWSRRQNSPLHF,TGTGCCTGGAGTCGTAGACAGAATTCACCCCTCCACTTT,TRBV30,TRBJ1-6,NA,many
CASSQAPTVVSGANVLTF,TGTGCCAGCAGCCAAGCCCCGACAGTAGTATCTGGGGCCAACGTCCTGACTTTC,TRBV4-2,TRBJ2-6,NA,NA
CASSELHSGANVLTF,TGTGCCAGCAGTGAATTACATTCTGGGGCCAACGTCCTGACTTTC,TRBV6-1,TRBJ2-6,NA,NA
CASSLVSGTSGRETQYF,TGTGCCAGCAGCTTGGTTTCCGGGACTAGCGGGAGGGAGACCCAGTACTTC,TRBV7-2,TRBJ2-5,TRBD2,many
CASSLEGSYNQPQHF,TGCGCCAGCAGCTTGGAGGGCAGCTACAATCAGCCCCAGCATTTT,TRBV5-1,TRBJ1-5,NA,many
CASSFWTSGGLDEQFF,TGTGCCAGCAGTTTTTGGACTAGCGGGGGGCTCGATGAGCAGTTCTTC,TRBV12-3/TRBV12-4,TRBJ2-1,TRBD2,many
CASSLGQGMTNEQFF,TGTGCCAGCAGCTTAGGGCAGGGCATGACCAATGAGCAGTTCTTC,TRBV7-9,TRBJ2-1,NA,many
CSVGQGADYGYTF,TGCAGCGTTGGACAGGGGGCGGACTATGGCTACACCTTC,TRBV29-1,TRBJ1-2,TRBD1,many
CSVVGQTQETQYF,TGCAGCGTTGTAGGGCAAACACAAGAGACCCAGTACTTC,TRBV29-1,TRBJ2-5,NA,few
CASSQVFPSGYKPQHF,TGCGCCAGCAGCCAAGTTTTTCCAAGTGGATATAAGCCCCAGCATTTT,TRBV4-3,TRBJ1-5,NA,NA
CASSLVAWNTEAFF,TGTGCCAGCAGCTTAGTAGCGTGGAACACTGAAGCTTTCTTT,TRBV7-8,TRBJ1-1,NA,NA
CASSNHPLTSGRGGHTDTQYF,TGTGCCAGCAGCAACCACCCCTTGACTAGCGGGAGGGGGGGGCACACAGATACGCAGTATTTT,TRBV7-2,TRBJ2-3,TRBD2,many
CASSPSKQETQYF,TGTGCCAGCTCACCATCGAAACAAGAGACCCAGTACTTC,TRBV18,TRBJ2-5,NA,many
CASSGYRGNYGYTF,TGTGCCAGCAGCGGGTACCGGGGAAACTATGGCTACACCTTC,TRBV9,TRBJ1-2,NA,few
CATSDFGLAEETQYF,TGTGCCACCAGTGATTTCGGACTAGCGGAAGAGACCCAGTACTTC,TRBV24-1,TRBJ2-5,TRBD2,few
CSALLAGGVDEQFF,TGCAGTGCTTTACTAGCGGGAGGGGTCGATGAGCAGTTCTTC,TRBV20-1,TRBJ2-1,TRBD2,many
CATGGRGGYEQFF,TGTGCCACCGGGGGCAGGGGGGGATATGAGCAGTTCTTC,TRBV24-1,TRBJ2-1,NA,few
CASSSAGASGGNEQFF,TGTGCCAGCAGTTCCGCCGGGGCTAGCGGGGGCAATGAGCAGTTCTTC,TRBV7-3,TRBJ2-1,TRBD2,few
CASSLGLRASQDTGELFF,TGTGCCAGCAGCCTCGGCCTGCGAGCCAGCCAAGATACCGGGGAGCTGTTTTTT,TRBV27,TRBJ2-2,NA,few
CSASRIASYNEQFF,TGCAGTGCTAGTCGAATAGCGTCTTACAATGAGCAGTTCTTC,TRBV20-1,TRBJ2-1,NA,many
CASSLELGTGNTEAFF,TGCGCCAGCAGCTTGGAGTTGGGGACTGGGAACACTGAAGCTTTCTTT,TRBV5-1,TRBJ1-1,NA,many
CASSYQGISTDTQYF,TGTGCCAGCAGCTACCAGGGGATAAGCACAGATACGCAGTATTTT,TRBV5-5,TRBJ2-3,NA,many
CASSVYGDFADEQFF,TGTGCCAGCAGCGTATATGGGGATTTCGCCGATGAGCAGTTCTTC,TRBV9,TRBJ2-1,NA,few
CASSIDPWTGMNTEAFF,TGTGCCAGTAGTATAGACCCGTGGACAGGGATGAACACTGAAGCTTTCTTT,TRBV19,TRBJ1-1,TRBD1,NA
CASSYHPLGETEAFF,TGTGCCAGCAGTTACCATCCTCTTGGAGAAACTGAAGCTTTCTTT,TRBV6-2/TRBV6-3,TRBJ1-1,NA,NA
CASSLGLGSPLHF,TGTGCCAGCAGCTTAGGTCTTGGTTCACCCCTCCACTTT,TRBV7-9,TRBJ1-6,NA,many
CSAGGDRGEAFF,TGCAGTGCGGGGGGTGACCGTGGTGAAGCTTTCTTT,TRBV20-1,TRBJ1-1,NA,many
CASRKSSYNSPLHF,TGTGCCAGCAGGAAGAGCTCCTATAATTCACCCCTCCACTTT,TRBV28,TRBJ1-6,NA,NA
CASSESRDRVGMNTEAFF,TGCGCCAGCAGTGAGTCGAGAGACAGGGTGGGGATGAACACTGAAGCTTTCTTT,TRBV10-2,TRBJ1-1,TRBD1,NA
CASSPRGQGPDETQYF,TGTGCCAGCAGTCCCCGGGGACAGGGACCGGATGAGACCCAGTACTTC,TRBV28,TRBJ2-5,TRBD1,many
CASSYRTGNTEAFF,TGTGCCAGCAGCTACCGGACAGGAAACACTGAAGCTTTCTTT,TRBV7-2,TRBJ1-1,TRBD1,many
CASSGWDQGQGSTDTQYF,TGTGCCAGCAGCGGATGGGACCAAGGCCAGGGTAGCACAGATACGCAGTATTTT,TRBV7-9,TRBJ2-3,NA,many